This TCR beta chain was sequenced during a study of response to subunit inactivated influenza vaccine. TCRdb reprocessed the RT-PCR reads with MiXCR, giving one entry per CDR3 protein. The sample lists about 700,000 distinct CDR3 sequences, approximately 15% seen once, with roughly 12% in the top ten. Overall study findings and caveats: Seasonal influenza vaccination, on each occasion, was suggested by the authors to recruit few new T cells.

CDR3 size: 13 residues. With V trimmed by 3 bases and J by 3 bases, 2 bases remained unmatched. This clonotype has a count of ten or more. Its specificity is unknown. The sequence came from a man aged 50 or older who received an inactivated influenza vaccine. The chain uses TRBV12-3 or TRBV12-4 and TRBJ2-7; 7 bases are a match to TRBD1. The material sequenced was PBMCs from blood, taken 11 to 12 days after vaccination. The CDR3 reads CASSFAGGYEQYF. The CDR3 coding sequence is TGTGCCAGCAGTTTTGCAGGGGGCTACGAGCAGTACTTC.